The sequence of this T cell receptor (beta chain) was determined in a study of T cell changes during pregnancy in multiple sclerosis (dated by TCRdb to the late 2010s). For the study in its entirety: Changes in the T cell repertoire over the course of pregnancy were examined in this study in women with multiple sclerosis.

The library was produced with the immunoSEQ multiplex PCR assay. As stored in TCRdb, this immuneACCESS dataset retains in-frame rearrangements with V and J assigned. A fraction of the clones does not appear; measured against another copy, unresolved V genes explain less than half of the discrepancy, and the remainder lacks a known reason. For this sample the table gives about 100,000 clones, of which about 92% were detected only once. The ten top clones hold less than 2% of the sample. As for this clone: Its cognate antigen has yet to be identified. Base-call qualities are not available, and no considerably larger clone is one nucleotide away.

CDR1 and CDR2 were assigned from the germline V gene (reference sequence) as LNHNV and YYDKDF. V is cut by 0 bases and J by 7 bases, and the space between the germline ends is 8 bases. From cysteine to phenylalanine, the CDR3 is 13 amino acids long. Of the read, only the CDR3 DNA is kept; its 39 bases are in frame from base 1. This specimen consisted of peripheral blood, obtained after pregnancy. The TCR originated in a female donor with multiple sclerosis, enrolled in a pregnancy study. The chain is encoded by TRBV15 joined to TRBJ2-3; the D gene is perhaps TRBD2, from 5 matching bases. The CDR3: CATSRDSVHTQYF. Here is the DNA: TGTGCCACCAGCAGAGATAGCGTTCATACGCAGTATTTT.